This T cell receptor beta chain was captured in a study of siplizumab effects on memory and regulatory T cells. Per germline, CDR1 SGHDN and CDR2 FVKESK. This CDR3 spans 15 amino acids. Trimming took 4 bases from V and 5 from J; bases not matched to a gene: 7. Assays examined about 9.1 x 10^4 TCR templates per sample. Some clones are missing from TCRdb's copy, which holds only in-frame ones; the method was immunoSEQ multiplex PCR. The sample lists roughly 100,000 clones; around nine tenths were seen once. Study outcomes and limitations: About 75-96% of proliferating CD4+ or CD8+ clones had no assignable naive or memory phenotype.

As concerns this clone: Its antigen is not identified.

This rearrangement joins TRBV14 to TRBJ2-5; TRBD2 aligns across 10 bases. The sequence came from a human donor in good health. The sample was CD4+ T cells sorted from blood. The CDR3 coding sequence is TGTGCCAGCAGCCGCCTTAGCGGGAGGCGGGAGACCCAGTACTTC. It translates to CASSRLSGRRETQYF.